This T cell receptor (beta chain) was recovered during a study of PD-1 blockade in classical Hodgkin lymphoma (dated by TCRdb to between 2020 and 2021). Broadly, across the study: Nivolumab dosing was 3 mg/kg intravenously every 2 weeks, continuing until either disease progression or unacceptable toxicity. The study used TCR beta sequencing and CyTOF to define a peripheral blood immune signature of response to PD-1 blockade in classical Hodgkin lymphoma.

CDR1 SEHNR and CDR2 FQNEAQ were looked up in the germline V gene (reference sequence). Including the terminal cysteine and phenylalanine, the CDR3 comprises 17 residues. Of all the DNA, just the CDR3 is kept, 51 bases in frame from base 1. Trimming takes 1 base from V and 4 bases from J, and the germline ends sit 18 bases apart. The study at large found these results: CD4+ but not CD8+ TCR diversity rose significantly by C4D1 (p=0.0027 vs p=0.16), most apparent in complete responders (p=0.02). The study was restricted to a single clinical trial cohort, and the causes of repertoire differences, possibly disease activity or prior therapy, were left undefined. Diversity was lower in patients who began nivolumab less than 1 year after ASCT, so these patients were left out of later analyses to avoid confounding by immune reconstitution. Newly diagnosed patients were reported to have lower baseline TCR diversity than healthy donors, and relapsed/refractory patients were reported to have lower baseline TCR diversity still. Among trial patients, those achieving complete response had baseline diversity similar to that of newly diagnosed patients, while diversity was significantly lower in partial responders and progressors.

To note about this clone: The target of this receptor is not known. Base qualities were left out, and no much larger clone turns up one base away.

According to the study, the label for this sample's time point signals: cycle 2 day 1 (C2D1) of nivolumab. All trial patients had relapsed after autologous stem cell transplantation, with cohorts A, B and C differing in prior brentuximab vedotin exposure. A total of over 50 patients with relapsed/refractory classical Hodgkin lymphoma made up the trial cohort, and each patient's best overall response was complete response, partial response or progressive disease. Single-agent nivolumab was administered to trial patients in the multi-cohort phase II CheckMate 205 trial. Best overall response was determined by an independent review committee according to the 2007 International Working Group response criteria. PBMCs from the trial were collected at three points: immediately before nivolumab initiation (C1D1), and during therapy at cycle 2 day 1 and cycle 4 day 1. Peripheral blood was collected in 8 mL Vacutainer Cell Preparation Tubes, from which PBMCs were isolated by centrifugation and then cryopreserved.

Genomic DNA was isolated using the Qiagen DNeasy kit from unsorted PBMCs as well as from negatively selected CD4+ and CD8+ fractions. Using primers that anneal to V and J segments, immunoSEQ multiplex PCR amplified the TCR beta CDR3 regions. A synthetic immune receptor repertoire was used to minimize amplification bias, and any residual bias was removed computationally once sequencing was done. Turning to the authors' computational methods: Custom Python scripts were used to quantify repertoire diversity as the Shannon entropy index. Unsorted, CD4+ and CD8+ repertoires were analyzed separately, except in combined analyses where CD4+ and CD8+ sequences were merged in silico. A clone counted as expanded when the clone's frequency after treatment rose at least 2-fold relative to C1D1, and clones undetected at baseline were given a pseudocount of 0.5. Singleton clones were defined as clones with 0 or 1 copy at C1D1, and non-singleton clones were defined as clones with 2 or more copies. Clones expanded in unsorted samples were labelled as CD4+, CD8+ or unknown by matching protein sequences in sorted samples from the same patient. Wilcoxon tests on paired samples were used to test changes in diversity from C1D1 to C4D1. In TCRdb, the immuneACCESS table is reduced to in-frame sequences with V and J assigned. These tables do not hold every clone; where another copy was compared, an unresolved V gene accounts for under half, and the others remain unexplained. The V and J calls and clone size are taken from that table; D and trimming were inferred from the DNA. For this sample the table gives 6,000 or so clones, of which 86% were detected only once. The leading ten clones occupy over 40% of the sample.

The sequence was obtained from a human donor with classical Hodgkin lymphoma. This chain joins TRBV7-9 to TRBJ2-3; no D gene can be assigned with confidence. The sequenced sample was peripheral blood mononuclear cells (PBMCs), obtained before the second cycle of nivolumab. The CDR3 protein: CASSLGPSGPLADTQYF. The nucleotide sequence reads TGTGCCAGCAGCTTAGGCCCCTCCGGGCCCTTGGCAGATACGCAGTATTTT.